A selection of T cell receptor beta chains follows, all from one sample in a study of blood T cell repertoires in COVID-19. Libraries were prepared by immunoSEQ multiplex PCR; TCRdb keeps only in-frame clonotypes and omits some of them. Of around 270,000 clones in the sample, about 85% are singletons; the top ten hold 0.7% to 0.9%. Specimen: peripheral blood. These receptors all stem from a human donor with COVID-19, enrolled during active disease. The donor label of this sample is uncertain. Both conserved end residues are part of each CDR3. D genes are given only for firm matches. Size is stated for part of the rows, as once, few or many counts, or as a class when the clone is expanded.

>NA|16|TRBJ2-1|TRBV5-1|TRBD2
TGCGCCAGCAGCACCCCGGGGGGGGGAGAGGTTAATGAGCAGTTCTTC
CASSTPGGGEVNEQFF
>NA|15|TRBJ1-5|TRBV7-8|TRBD1
TGTGCCAGCAGCCTGGGGACAGTCCAAAATCAGCCCCAGCATTTT
CASSLGTVQNQPQHF
>NA|14|TRBJ2-7|TRBV5-6|NA
TGTGCCAGCTCGCTACCCGTCCTACCTTACGAGCAGTACTTC
CASSLPVLPYEQYF
>NA|13|TRBJ1-1|TRBV11-2|NA
TGTGCCAGCTCCCGGGGGGAGGAGACTGAAGCTTTCTTT
CASSRGEETEAFF
>NA|13|TRBJ1-2|TRBV28|TRBD1
TGTGCCAACGGACAGGGACCCAACTATGGCTACACCTTC
CANGQGPNYGYTF
>few|12|TRBJ2-7|TRBV6-1|NA
TGTGCCAGCAGTGAATTCCACTACGAGCAGTACTTC
CASSEFHYEQYF
>NA|15|TRBJ2-5|TRBV11-3|TRBD2
TGTGCCAGCAGCCCCGGGACTAGCTCACCGGAGACCCAGTACTTC
CASSPGTSSPETQYF
>NA|14|TRBJ1-4|TRBV19|NA
TGTGCCAGTAGTCCGGACAGCCGATTCGAAAAACTGTTTTTT
CASSPDSRFEKLFF
>NA|16|TRBJ2-7|TRBV7-2|TRBD1
TGTGCCAGCAGCTTAAGGTGGGACAGCTTAACCTACGAGCAGTACTTC
CASSLRWDSLTYEQYF
>few|16|TRBJ2-3|TRBV5-4|TRBD2
TGTGCCAGCAGCTTTCCGGGACTAGCGGCCACAGATACGCAGTATTTT
CASSFPGLAATDTQYF
>NA|14|TRBJ1-1|TRBV29-1|NA
TGCAGCGTAATCACTTTGCTCCAGGACACTGAAGCTTTCTTT
CSVITLLQDTEAFF
>NA|17|TRBJ1-5|TRBV7-9|TRBD1
TGTGCCAGCAGCTTAGGACAGGGGGTTTTAGCAGATCAGCCCCAGCATTTT
CASSLGQGVLADQPQHF
>NA|12|TRBJ1-1|TRBV19|NA
TGTGCCAGTCAGACAGGAAACACTGAAGCTTTCTTT
CASQTGNTEAFF
>NA|16|TRBJ1-5|TRBV7-8|TRBD1
TGTGCCAGCAGCTTGGCGGGGAGACAGGGGAGTATGTCCCAGCATTTT
CASSLAGRQGSMSQHF
>NA|13|TRBJ1-1|TRBV19|TRBD1
TGTGCCAGTAGTAGACAGGGTAGCACTGAAGCTTTCTTT
CASSRQGSTEAFF
>NA|15|TRBJ2-5|TRBV19|NA
TGTGCCAGTAGTATATCGGGAGATTCGGGAGAGACCCAGTACTTC
CASSISGDSGETQYF
>NA|10|TRBJ2-3|TRBV29-1|NA
TGCAGCGTTGGAGGAAATACGCAGTATTTT
CSVGGNTQYF
>NA|13|TRBJ1-2|TRBV30|NA
TGTGCCTGCAGGAGGGAAGGTGGCTATGGCTACACCTTC
CACRREGGYGYTF
>few|15|TRBJ1-5|TRBV27|NA
TGTGCCAGCAGCTTGACCCCAGGGTTCACTCAGCCCCAGCATTTT
CASSLTPGFTQPQHF
>NA|17|TRBJ2-1|TRBV10-3|TRBD2
TGTGCCATCAGCGTGAACCCCGGGACTAGCGGAGACAATGAGCAGTTCTTC
CAISVNPGTSGDNEQFF
>NA|15|TRBJ1-6|TRBV7-9|TRBD1
TGTGCCAGCAGCCCATCCCGGGGGACAGCTTCACCCCTCCACTTT
CASSPSRGTASPLHF
>few|11|TRBJ2-7|TRBV19|NA
TGTGCCAGCGGACAGTCCTACGAGCAGTACTTC
CASGQSYEQYF
>few|15|TRBJ1-3|TRBV28|NA
TGTGCCAGCAGTTTCCGGCAGGGAACTGGAAACACCATATATTTT
CASSFRQGTGNTIYF
>NA|14|TRBJ1-5|TRBV5-1|NA
TGCGCCAGCAGTCTAGACGGTGGCAATCAGCCCCAGCATTTT
CASSLDGGNQPQHF
>NA|15|TRBJ2-7|TRBV4-3|NA
TGCGCCAGCAGCCAAGTGGCTAGCGATACCTACGAGCAGTACTTC
CASSQVASDTYEQYF
>few|14|TRBJ2-3|TRBV28|TRBD2
TGTGCCAGCAGGCCCCCGGCCCTAGCGGGGACGCAGTATTTT
CASRPPALAGTQYF
>few|13|TRBJ1-2|TRBV19|TRBD1
TGTGCCAGTAGTCCCGGGACAGTGAGCGGCTACACCTTC
CASSPGTVSGYTF
>NA|15|TRBJ2-3|TRBV5-5|NA
TGTGCCAGCAGCTTAATCCTAGGCCACACAGATACGCAGTATTTT
CASSLILGHTDTQYF
>NA|16|TRBJ2-5|TRBV10-1|TRBD2
TGCGCCAGCAGTGATCCGACACCTTTGGGAGGGGAGACCCAGTACTTC
CASSDPTPLGGETQYF
>NA|17|TRBJ1-6|TRBV23-1|TRBD1
TGCGCCAGCACCAGGGCTCTGGACAGGGTGGGGAATTCACCCCTCCACTTT
CASTRALDRVGNSPLHF
>NA|14|TRBJ1-1|TRBV11-3|NA
TGTGCCAGCAGCTCCGGACAGAGCAACACTGAAGCTTTCTTT
CASSSGQSNTEAFF
>NA|11|TRBJ1-1|TRBV6-5|NA
TGTGCCAGCAAGGGACTCACTGAAGCTTTCTTT
CASKGLTEAFF
>NA|14|TRBJ2-3|TRBV7-2|TRBD1
TGTGCCAGCAGCACTGGACAGGGGTCGGATACGCAGTATTTT
CASSTGQGSDTQYF
>NA|15|TRBJ1-6|TRBV4-2|TRBD1
TGTGCCAGCAGCCAAGAGACAGGGGGCTCTTCACCCCTCCACTTT
CASSQETGGSSPLHF
>NA|15|TRBJ2-3|TRBV6-2/TRBV6-3|NA
TGTGCCAGCAGTTACTGGGGCCCGCGGACAGATACGCAGTATTTT
CASSYWGPRTDTQYF
>NA|15|TRBJ1-5|TRBV4-3|TRBD1
TGCGCCAGCAGCCAGAACAGGGGTCCAAATCAGCCCCAGCATTTT
CASSQNRGPNQPQHF